This entry describes one TCR beta chain. Its cognate antigen is unknown. The data belong to a study of shared clonotypes between healthy human individuals. Terminally differentiated effector memory CD45RA+ cells were excluded from the naive CD8 cells, which were CD45RO-negative and positively selected for CCR7. HIV-negative, healthy adults without recent acute infections or vaccinations were the donors. It was across several immunoSEQ plates that each subset's genomic DNA was evenly split. DNA at 200 ng, roughly 30,000 T cell genomes, went into sorted-subset replicate PCRs. The table came from immunoSEQ multiplex PCR; TCRdb's copy has only in-frame clones and leaves some out. The table includes roughly 2,000,000 clones, around 93% detected once. Study-wide results and caveats: Of the naive CD4 clonotypes, about 5% were shared across a handful of donors.

Germline V lookup: CDR1 ENHRY, CDR2 SYGVKD. Unmatched junction bases numbered 16, after V lost 2 bases and J lost 1 base. This CDR3 has 19 residues. The sequencing input was naive CD8+ T cells from PBMCs. The chain joins TRBV10-3 to TRBJ2-7, with 8 bases identical to TRBD2. This TCR was sampled from a man aged 18 to 29 in good health. Some clones in this sample may be carry-over from other donors' samples. The CDR3: CAISEVGLLAERRSYEQYF. In DNA form, the CDR3 reads TGTGCCATCAGTGAGGTGGGCTTACTAGCGGAAAGACGATCCTACGAGCAGTACTTC.